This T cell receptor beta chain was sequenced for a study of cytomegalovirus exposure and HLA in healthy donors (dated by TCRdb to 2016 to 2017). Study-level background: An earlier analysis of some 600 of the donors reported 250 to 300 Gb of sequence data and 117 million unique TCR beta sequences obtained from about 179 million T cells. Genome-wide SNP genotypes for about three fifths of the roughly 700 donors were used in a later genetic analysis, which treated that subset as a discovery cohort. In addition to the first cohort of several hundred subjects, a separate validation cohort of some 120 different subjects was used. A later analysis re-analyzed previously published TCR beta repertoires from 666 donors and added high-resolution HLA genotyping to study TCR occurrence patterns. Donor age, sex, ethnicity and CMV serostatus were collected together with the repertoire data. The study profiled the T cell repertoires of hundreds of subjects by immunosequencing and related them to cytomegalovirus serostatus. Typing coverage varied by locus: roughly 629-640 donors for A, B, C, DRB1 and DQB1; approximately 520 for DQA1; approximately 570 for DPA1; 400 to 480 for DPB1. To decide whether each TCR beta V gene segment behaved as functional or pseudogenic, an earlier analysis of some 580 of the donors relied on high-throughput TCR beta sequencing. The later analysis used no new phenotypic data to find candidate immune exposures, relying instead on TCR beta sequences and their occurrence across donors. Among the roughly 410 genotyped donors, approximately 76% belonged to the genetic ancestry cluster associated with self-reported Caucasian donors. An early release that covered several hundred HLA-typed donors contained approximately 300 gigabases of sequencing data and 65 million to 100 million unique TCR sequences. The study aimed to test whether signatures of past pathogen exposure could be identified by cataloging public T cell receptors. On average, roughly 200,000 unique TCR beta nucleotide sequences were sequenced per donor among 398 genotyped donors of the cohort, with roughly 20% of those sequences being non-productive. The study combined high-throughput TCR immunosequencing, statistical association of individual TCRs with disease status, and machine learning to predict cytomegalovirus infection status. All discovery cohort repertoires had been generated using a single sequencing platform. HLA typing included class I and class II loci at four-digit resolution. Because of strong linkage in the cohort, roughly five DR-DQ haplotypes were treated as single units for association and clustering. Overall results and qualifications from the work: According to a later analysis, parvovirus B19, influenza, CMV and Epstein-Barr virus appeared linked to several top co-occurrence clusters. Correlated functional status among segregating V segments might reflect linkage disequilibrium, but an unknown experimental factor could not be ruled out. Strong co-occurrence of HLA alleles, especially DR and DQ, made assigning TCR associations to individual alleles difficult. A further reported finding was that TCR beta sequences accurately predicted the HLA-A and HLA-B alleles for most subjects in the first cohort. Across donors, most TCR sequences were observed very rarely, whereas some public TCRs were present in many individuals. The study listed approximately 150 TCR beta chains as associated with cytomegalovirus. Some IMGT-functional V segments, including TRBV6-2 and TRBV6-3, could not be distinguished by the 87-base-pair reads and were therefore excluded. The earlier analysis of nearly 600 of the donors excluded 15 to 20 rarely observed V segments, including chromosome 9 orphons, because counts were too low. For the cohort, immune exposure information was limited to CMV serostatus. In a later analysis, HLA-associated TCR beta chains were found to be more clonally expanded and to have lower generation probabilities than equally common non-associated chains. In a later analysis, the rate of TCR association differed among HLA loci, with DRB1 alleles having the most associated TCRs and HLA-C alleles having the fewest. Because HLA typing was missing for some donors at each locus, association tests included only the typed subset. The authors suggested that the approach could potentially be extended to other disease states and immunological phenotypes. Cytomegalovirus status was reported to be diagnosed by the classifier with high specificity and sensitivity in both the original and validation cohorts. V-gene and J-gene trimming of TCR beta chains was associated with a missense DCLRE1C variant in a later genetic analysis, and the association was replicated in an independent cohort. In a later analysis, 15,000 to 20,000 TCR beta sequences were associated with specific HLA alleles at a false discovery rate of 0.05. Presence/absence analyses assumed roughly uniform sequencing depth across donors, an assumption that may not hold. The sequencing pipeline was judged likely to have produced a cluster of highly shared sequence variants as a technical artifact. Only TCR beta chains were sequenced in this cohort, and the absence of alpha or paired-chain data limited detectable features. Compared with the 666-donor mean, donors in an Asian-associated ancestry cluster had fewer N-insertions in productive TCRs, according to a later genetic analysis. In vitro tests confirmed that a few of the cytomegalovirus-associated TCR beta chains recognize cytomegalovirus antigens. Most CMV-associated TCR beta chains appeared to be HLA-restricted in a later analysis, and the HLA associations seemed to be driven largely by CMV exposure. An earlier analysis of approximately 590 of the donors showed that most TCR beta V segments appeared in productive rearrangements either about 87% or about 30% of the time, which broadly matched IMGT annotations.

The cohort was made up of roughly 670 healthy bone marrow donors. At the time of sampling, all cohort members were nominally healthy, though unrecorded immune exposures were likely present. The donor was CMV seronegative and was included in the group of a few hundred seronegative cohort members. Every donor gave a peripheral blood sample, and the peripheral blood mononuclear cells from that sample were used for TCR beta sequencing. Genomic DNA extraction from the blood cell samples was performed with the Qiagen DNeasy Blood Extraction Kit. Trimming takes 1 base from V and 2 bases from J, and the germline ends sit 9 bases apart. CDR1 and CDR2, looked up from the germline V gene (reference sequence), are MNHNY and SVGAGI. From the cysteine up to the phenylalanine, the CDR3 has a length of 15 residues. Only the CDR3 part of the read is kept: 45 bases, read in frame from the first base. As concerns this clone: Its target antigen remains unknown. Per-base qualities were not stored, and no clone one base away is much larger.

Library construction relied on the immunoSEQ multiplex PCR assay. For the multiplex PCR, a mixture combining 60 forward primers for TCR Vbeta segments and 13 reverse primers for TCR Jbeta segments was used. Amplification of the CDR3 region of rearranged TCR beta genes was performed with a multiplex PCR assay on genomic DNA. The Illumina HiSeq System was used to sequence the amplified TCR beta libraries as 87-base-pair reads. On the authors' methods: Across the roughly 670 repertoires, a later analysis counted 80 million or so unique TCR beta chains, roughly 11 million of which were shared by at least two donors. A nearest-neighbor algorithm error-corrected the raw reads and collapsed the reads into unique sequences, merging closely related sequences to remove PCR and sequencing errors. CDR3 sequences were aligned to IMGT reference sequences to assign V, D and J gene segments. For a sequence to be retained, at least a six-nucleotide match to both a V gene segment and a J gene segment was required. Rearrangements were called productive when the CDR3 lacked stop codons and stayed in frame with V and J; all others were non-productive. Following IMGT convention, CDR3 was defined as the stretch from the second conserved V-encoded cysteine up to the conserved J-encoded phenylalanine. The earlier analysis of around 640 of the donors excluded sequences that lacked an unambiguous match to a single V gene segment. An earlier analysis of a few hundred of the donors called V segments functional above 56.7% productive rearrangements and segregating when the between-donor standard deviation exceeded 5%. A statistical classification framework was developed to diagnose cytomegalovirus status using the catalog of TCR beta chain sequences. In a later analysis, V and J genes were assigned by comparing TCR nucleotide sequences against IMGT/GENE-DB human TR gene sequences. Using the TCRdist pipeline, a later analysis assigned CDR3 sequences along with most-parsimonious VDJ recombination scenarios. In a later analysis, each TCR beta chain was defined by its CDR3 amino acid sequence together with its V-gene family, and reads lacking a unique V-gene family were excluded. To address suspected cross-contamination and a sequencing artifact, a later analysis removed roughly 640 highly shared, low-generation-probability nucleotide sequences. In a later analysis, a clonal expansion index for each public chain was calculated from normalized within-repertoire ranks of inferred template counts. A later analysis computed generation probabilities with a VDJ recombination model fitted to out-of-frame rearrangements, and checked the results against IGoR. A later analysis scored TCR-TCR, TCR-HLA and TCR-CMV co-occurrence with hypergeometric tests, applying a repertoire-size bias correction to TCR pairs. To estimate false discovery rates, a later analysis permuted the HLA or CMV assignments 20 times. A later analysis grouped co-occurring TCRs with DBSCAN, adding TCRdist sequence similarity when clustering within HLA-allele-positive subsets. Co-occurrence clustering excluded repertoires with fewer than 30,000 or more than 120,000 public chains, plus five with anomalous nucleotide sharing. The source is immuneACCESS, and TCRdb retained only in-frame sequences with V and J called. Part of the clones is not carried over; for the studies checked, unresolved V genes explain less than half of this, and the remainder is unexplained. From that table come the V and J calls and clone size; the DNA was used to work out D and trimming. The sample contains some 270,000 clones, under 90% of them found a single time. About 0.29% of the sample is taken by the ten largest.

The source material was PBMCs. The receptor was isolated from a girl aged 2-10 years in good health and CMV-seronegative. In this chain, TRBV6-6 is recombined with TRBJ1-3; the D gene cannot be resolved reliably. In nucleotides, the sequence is TGTGCCAGCAGTTACTTCGAGGAACCTGGAAACACCATATATTTT. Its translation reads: CASSYFEEPGNTIYF.